The source of this T cell receptor beta chain is a study of CD8+CD57+ T cells in acquired aplastic anemia. Study in general: Across the sorted CD4+ and CD8+ cells, DNA amounts averaged around 3.2 ug. General observations from the study: Patients and controls turned out to have roughly 30 CD8+ CDR3 sequences in common. Statistical testing detected no significant gap in CD8+ Simpson's diversity between patients and controls.

This clonotype was observed many times. Its antigen is as yet unknown. The CDR3 extends over 14 amino acids. CDR1 and CDR2 (germline): MNHNS, SASEGT. Between the trimmed V and J ends, which lost 6 bases and 2 bases, there was a span of 11 bases. It was genomic DNA that served as the template for profiling TCR beta VDJ and CDR3. TCRdb fed the reads into MiXCR, producing one record per CDR3 protein. The data hold about 210,000 distinct CDR3 sequences, with 30% to 35% observed a single time. Sample: sorted CD4+, CD8+, or CD8+CD57+ T cells (not recorded which) from PBMCs. The receptor's source is a human donor in good health, serving as a control. The chain carries TRBV6-1 and TRBJ1-5, with a tentative D call TRBD1 (5 bases). As DNA, the CDR3 is TGTGCCAGCAGCAGGGATTACGGCAATCAGCCCCAGCATTTT. Its protein product is CASSRDYGNQPQHF.